Each of the 27 T cell receptor beta chains below was sequenced from the same sample in a study of T cell changes during pregnancy in multiple sclerosis. The data were produced by immunoSEQ multiplex PCR, yet TCRdb's version contains in-frame clones alone and is incomplete. The sample has approximately 30,000 clones; roughly 87% are singletons. The sequencing used CD4+ T cells from peripheral blood mononuclear cells, collected in the second trimester of pregnancy. Receptor source: a female donor with multiple sclerosis, enrolled in a pregnancy study.

This rearrangement joins TRBV4-1 to TRBJ2-5; perhaps TRBD1 as D (6 bases). Germline lookup yields CDR1 MGHRA and CDR2 YSYEKL. This CDR3 is 14 amino acids long. V lost 1 base and J 3 bases, leaving 9 bases between the germline ends. The CDR3 loop is CASSQVQGKETQYF. The CDR3 coding sequence is TGCGCCAGCAGCCAAGTTCAGGGGAAAGAGACCCAGTACTTC.

V is TRBV7-9 and J is TRBJ2-3, with D perhaps matching TRBD2 (5 bases). Per germline, CDR1 SEHNR and CDR2 FQNEAQ (reference sequence). Trimming pared 5 bases from V and 2 bases from J, leaving 14 bases between. CDR3 size: 15 residues. CDR3 sequence (DNA): TGTGCCAGCAGCAGAGGAGGCTTAATCACAGATACGCAGTATTTT. Translation: CASSRGGLITDTQYF. The full variable domain, its missing parts supplied by reference TRBV7-9 and TRBJ2-3, is DTGVSQNPRHKITKRGQNVTFRCDPISEHNRLYWYRQTLGQGPEFLTYFQNEAQLEKSRLLSDRFSAERPKGSFSTLEIQRTEQGDSAMYLCASSRGGLITDTQYFGPGTRLTVL.

In DNA, the CDR3 is TGTGCCAGCAGCTTAAAAGGGACAGGGGGCCTGTCAACTGAAGCTTTCTTT. Protein sequence: CASSLKGTGGLSTEAFF. The chain combines TRBV7-2 with TRBJ1-1; 12 bases line up with TRBD1. This CDR3 has 17 amino acids. CDR1 and CDR2 (germline): SGHTA, FQGNSA. Losses at the gene ends were 2 bases for V and 5 bases for J; bases not matched to a gene: 9.

This clone was recorded once. The J gene is TRBJ1-1, the V gene TRBV7-9, with D possibly matching TRBD1 (5 bases). The germline V gene encodes CDR1 SEHNR and CDR2 FQNEAQ (reference sequence). The V end lost 6 bases, the J end lost 10 bases, and 15 bases lay between the germline ends. The CDR3 totals 12 residues. Here the CDR3 reads CASSSRAGGAFF. The CDR3, as DNA: TGTGCCAGCAGTTCCCGAGCCGGGGGAGCTTTCTTT. The complete variable domain, with remaining parts taken from reference TRBV7-9 and TRBJ1-1, reads DTGVSQNPRHKITKRGQNVTFRCDPISEHNRLYWYRQTLGQGPEFLTYFQNEAQLEKSRLLSDRFSAERPKGSFSTLEIQRTEQGDSAMYLCASSSRAGGAFFGQGTRLTVV.

J is TRBJ1-2 and V is TRBV2, with TRBD1 matching 11 bases. Germline assignment: CDR1 SNHLY and CDR2 FYNNEI. Trimming took 5 bases from V and 6 from J; bases not matched to a gene: 11. This CDR3 contains 16 residues. CDR3 region: CASSLNSLDRGHGYTF. In DNA form, the CDR3 reads TGTGCCAGCAGTTTAAATAGCCTGGACAGGGGGCATGGCTACACCTTC.

The V gene is TRBV6-6, the J gene TRBJ2-1, with a possible D match to TRBD2 (6 bases). From germline, CDR1 is MNHNY and CDR2 SVGAGI (reference sequence). V lost 5 bases and J lost 0, with 8 bases in between. This CDR3 has 14 amino acids. The CDR3: CASSRLVSYNEQFF. The DNA of the CDR3 is TGTGCCAGCAGTCGACTAGTCTCCTACAATGAGCAGTTCTTC.

The V call is TRBV6-4, the J call TRBJ2-7; TRBD1 aligns across 8 bases. CDR3 length: 13 amino acids. The V and J ends lost 7 bases and 2 bases, in that order; junction bases with no gene match: 4. From germline, CDR1 is MRHNA and CDR2 SNTAGT. The chain's CDR3 is CASTRQGTYEQYF. DNA of the CDR3: TGTGCCAGCACCCGACAGGGGACCTACGAGCAGTACTTC.

This clone was recorded only once. The chain couples TRBV19 to TRBJ2-1, with D unclear. Looked up from germline, CDR1 is LNHDA and CDR2 is SQIVND (reference sequence). The CDR3 runs 15 residues. V gave up 6 bases and J gave up 0 bases, with 12 bases separating them. CDR3 coding DNA: TGTGCCAGTAGCCTTATATGGAGCTCCTACAATGAGCAGTTCTTC. Translated, it gives CASSLIWSSYNEQFF.

V is TRBV9 and J is TRBJ1-5; TRBD1 matches at 11 bases. V lost 3 bases to trimming and J lost 6 bases; unmatched junction nucleotides: 2. The CDR3 runs 14 residues. Germline CDR1 is SGDLS and CDR2 is YYNGEE. The CDR3 sequence: CASSGGTGGQPQHF. Written as DNA, the CDR3 is TGTGCCAGCAGCGGCGGGACAGGGGGTCAGCCCCAGCATTTT.

This CDR3 reads CASSQGARYGYTF. DNA for the CDR3: TGTGCCAGCTCACAGGGGGCGCGATATGGCTACACCTTC. V gene TRBV18 combines with J gene TRBJ1-2; the match to TRBD1 covers 7 bases. Germline trimming cut 4 bases from V and 5 bases from J; bases unmatched to any gene: 4. The germline gives CDR1 KGHSH, CDR2 LQKENI. The CDR3 contains 13 residues.

This clone was picked up a small number of times. V gene TRBV7-9 combines with J gene TRBJ1-2; D remains ambiguous. The germline V gene encodes CDR1 SEHNR and CDR2 FQNEAQ (reference sequence). The CDR3 spans 12 residues. Trimming stripped 4 bases from V and 0 bases from J, with 3 bases between. CDR3 amino acids: CASSSPNYGYTF. CDR3 bases: TGTGCCAGCAGCTCTCCTAACTATGGCTACACCTTC. Supplemented by reference TRBV7-9 and TRBJ1-2, the full variable domain reads DTGVSQNPRHKITKRGQNVTFRCDPISEHNRLYWYRQTLGQGPEFLTYFQNEAQLEKSRLLSDRFSAERPKGSFSTLEIQRTEQGDSAMYLCASSSPNYGYTFGSGTRLTVV.

This chain uses TRBV27 with TRBJ2-3; D might be TRBD1 (6 bases). V was pared by 10 bases and J by 2 bases, with 13 bases between. In germline, CDR1 is MNHEY, CDR2 SMNVEV (reference sequence). The CDR3 covers 13 residues. The CDR3 is CATTTGSTDTQYF. DNA of the CDR3: TGTGCCACTACGACAGGTTCCACAGATACGCAGTATTTT.

The chain employs TRBV25-1 and TRBJ2-2; 9 nucleotides match TRBD1. V dropped 8 bases and J dropped 3; count of bases not matched to a gene: 7. The CDR3 spans 15 residues. The germline V gene has CDR1 MGHDK and CDR2 SYGVNS. CDR3 sequence (DNA): TGTGCCAGCGGTAGGACAGGGGCCTACACCGGGGAGCTGTTTTTT. This sequence encodes CASGRTGAYTGELFF.

CDR3 sequence reads: CASSFVAGGLQETQYF. The CDR3, as DNA: TGTGCCAGCAGCTTCGTAGCGGGGGGACTCCAAGAGACCCAGTACTTC. The rearrangement uses TRBV7-2 and TRBJ2-5; 10 bases align to TRBD2. The J segment lost 1 base and the V segment lost 3 bases, leaving 5 bases of the junction unmatched. Germline values: CDR1 SGHTA, CDR2 FQGNSA. CDR3 length: 16 amino acids.

This rearrangement joins TRBV19 to TRBJ1-6; TRBD1 aligns across 8 bases. Trimming at V came to 5 bases and at J to 7 bases, leaving 7 bases not matched to a gene. The CDR3 sequence is 15 residues long. The V gene's germline CDR1 is LNHDA and CDR2 SQIVND (reference sequence). DNA of the CDR3: TGTGCCAGTAGTCCGCAGGGGGCAGGAAATTCACCCCTCCACTTT. It codes for CASSPQGAGNSPLHF.

This rearrangement joins TRBV9 to TRBJ1-1, with D possibly being TRBD1 (5 bases). V shed 4 bases and J shed 1 base, with 11 bases lying between them. Germline V gene lookup returns CDR1 SGDLS and CDR2 YYNGEE. The CDR3 is made up of 14 amino acids. For the CDR3, the DNA is TGTGCCAGCAGCCTTACTGGGGCGAACACTGAAGCTTTCTTT. This codes for CASSLTGANTEAFF.

The V call is TRBV6-1, the J call TRBJ2-7; 7 positions match TRBD2. This CDR3 contains 15 residues. V dropped 2 bases and J dropped 5; count of bases not matched to a gene: 9. Germline V lookup: CDR1 MNHNS, CDR2 SASEGT. CDR3 DNA sequence: TGTGCCAGCAGTGAACGGGGGGACGCAGCCCACGAGCAGTACTTC. Amino acids: CASSERGDAAHEQYF.

In its sample, this clone was seen a few times. The chain employs TRBV28 and TRBJ1-2, with 8 bases aligning to TRBD1. Germline V gene data show CDR1 as MDHEN and CDR2 as SYDVKM. The CDR3 runs to 14 residues. With 5 bases clipped from V and 2 bases from J, the junction kept 4 bases outside the gene matches. CDR3 amino acids: CASSLTGVNYGYTF. In nucleotides, the CDR3 is TGTGCCAGCAGTCTGACAGGGGTAAACTATGGCTACACCTTC.

The rearrangement links TRBV5-4 to TRBJ1-1, with D unclear. CDR3 length equals 13 residues. Between the trimmed V and J ends, which lost 0 bases and 4 bases, there was a span of 7 bases. In germline, CDR1 is SGHNT, CDR2 YYREEE (reference sequence). CDR3 in amino acids: CASSLGGFTEAFF. The DNA of the CDR3 is TGTGCCAGCAGCTTGGGAGGGTTCACTGAAGCTTTCTTT.

V and J are TRBV13 and TRBJ1-1, with D perhaps matching TRBD1 (5 bases). CDR1 and CDR2 (germline): PRHDT, FYEKMQ (reference sequence). The CDR3 totals 16 residues. Trimming pared 5 bases from V and 5 bases from J, leaving 21 bases between. CDR3 nucleotide sequence: TGTGCCAGCAGCCCGATAGCGGGGCGGGGGGGAACTGAAGCTTTCTTT. As protein: CASSPIAGRGGTEAFF.

This sequence joins TRBV19 and TRBJ2-7, with 10 bases aligning to TRBD1. The V gene's germline CDR1 is LNHDA and CDR2 SQIVND (reference sequence). Trimming at V came to 6 bases and at J to 2 bases, leaving 4 bases not matched to a gene. This CDR3 has 14 amino acids. Here the CDR3 DNA reads TGTGCCAGTAGCGCCGGGACAGGGGCCTACGAGCAGTACTTC. Amino acid sequence: CASSAGTGAYEQYF.

The rearrangement joins TRBV2 to TRBJ1-6, with 8 positions matching TRBD1. Germline lookup yields CDR1 SNHLY and CDR2 FYNNEI. CDR3 length: 15 amino acids. V lost 6 bases, J lost 5 bases, and 6 bases stayed unmatched. CDR3 region: CASSRQGSDNSPLHF. Here the CDR3 DNA reads TGTGCCAGCAGCCGACAGGGGTCGGATAATTCACCCCTCCACTTT. The variable domain in full, completed from reference TRBV2 and TRBJ1-6, reads EPEVTQTPSHQVTQMGQEVILRCVPISNHLYFYWYRQILGQKVEFLVSFYNNEISEKSEIFDDQFSVERPDGSNFTLKIRSTKLEDSAMYFCASSRQGSDNSPLHFGNGTRLTVT.

This clone was recorded a few times. The V and J genes are TRBV9 and TRBJ1-2; TRBD1 matches 10 bases. The CDR3 spans 15 residues. Germline lookup yields CDR1 SGDLS and CDR2 YYNGEE. V shed 0 bases, J shed 5 bases, and the junction held 4 bases outside the gene matches. The DNA of the CDR3 is TGTGCCAGCAGCGTAGAAAGGGACAGGGGATATGGCTACACCTTC. This gives the protein CASSVERDRGYGYTF. Together with reference TRBV9 and TRBJ1-2, the CDR3 gives the full variable domain: DSGVTQTPKHLITATGQRVTLRCSPRSGDLSVYWYQQSLDQGLQFLIQYYNGEERAKGNILERFSAQQFPDLHSELNLSSLELGDSALYFCASSVERDRGYGYTFGSGTRLTVV.

J is TRBJ2-1 and V is TRBV12-5; the D gene is possibly TRBD2 (6 bases). V shed 0 bases and J shed 3 bases, with 18 bases lying between them. Germline V gene data show CDR1 as LGHNT and CDR2 as FRNRAP. The CDR3 length is 18 residues. In DNA, the CDR3 is TGTGCTAGTGGTTTGGTACAGGACGGGGGTACTATCTACAATGAGCAGTTCTTC. This gives the protein CASGLVQDGGTIYNEQFF.

The V gene is TRBV5-4, the J gene TRBJ2-1, with D possibly being TRBD2 (6 bases). The V gene's germline CDR1 is SGHNT and CDR2 YYREEE (reference sequence). V shed 0 bases and J shed 5 bases, with 15 bases lying between them. This CDR3 region has 16 residues. The CDR3 DNA follows: TGTGCCAGCAGCTTGGGGGGCAGCGGGTCCCACAATGAGCAGTTCTTC. It codes for CASSLGGSGSHNEQFF.

This clone occurred once. The CDR3 nucleotides read TGTGCCAGCAGCCCGCCATCCCTTCGGGAGACCCAGTACTTC. It specifies CASSPPSLRETQYF. The chain links TRBV7-2 to TRBJ2-5; no clear D. The CDR3 is 14 amino acids. Per germline, CDR1 SGHTA and CDR2 FQGNSA. V was cut by 5 bases and J by 5 bases, with 15 bases left in between.

This clone occurred once. The V call is TRBV18, the J call TRBJ1-4, with TRBD1 matching over 7 bases. V lost 3 bases to trimming and J lost 4 bases; unmatched junction nucleotides: 2. The CDR3 contains 14 residues. Germline CDR1 KGHSH, CDR2 LQKENI. This CDR3 reads CASSPGDSNEKLFF. CDR3 DNA: TGTGCCAGCTCACCCGGGGACAGTAATGAAAAACTGTTTTTT.